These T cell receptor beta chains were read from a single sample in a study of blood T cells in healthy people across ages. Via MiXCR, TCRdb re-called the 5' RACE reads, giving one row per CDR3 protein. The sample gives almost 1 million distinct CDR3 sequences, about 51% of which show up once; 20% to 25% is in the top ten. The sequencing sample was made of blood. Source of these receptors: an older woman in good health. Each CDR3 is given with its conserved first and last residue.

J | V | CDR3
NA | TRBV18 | CASSPYVSRVQYEQYF
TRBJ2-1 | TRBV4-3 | CASSHPGVGQGGNEQFF
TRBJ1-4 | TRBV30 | CAWSRNEKLFF
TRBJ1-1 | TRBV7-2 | CASSPTWAFKAFF
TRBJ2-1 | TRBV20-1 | CSARGQGSYEQFF
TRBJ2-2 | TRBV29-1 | CSGTDTGELFF
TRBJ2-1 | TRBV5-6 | CASSLEFRGQLSPSYNEQFF
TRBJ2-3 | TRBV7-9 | CASSLVLIDTQYF
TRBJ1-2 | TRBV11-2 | CASSLVPQYGYTF
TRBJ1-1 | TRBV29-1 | CSVQIQVTEAFF